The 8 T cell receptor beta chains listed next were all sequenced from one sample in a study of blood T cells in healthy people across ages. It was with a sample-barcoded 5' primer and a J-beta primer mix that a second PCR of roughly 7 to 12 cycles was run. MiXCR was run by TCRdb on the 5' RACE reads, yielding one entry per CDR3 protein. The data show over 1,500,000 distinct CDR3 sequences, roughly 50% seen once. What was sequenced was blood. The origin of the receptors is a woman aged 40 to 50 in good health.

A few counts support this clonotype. The CDR3 bases are TGCAGCGTTAACAGGGGGCAGGGTCAGCCCCAGCATTTT. Protein: CSVNRGQGQPQHF. This rearrangement joins TRBV29-1 to TRBJ1-5; 9 nucleotides align to TRBD1. V lost 5 bases, J lost 6 bases, and 5 bases stayed unmatched. Germline assignment: CDR1 SQVTM and CDR2 ANQGSEA. This CDR3 has 13 residues.

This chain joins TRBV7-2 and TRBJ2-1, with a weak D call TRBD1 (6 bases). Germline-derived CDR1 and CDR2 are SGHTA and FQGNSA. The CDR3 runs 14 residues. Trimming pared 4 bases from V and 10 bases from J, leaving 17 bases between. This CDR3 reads CASSYPGEMREQFF. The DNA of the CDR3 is TGTGCCAGCAGCTACCCAGGGGAGATGCGCGAGCAGTTCTTC. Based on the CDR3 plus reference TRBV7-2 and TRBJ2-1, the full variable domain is GAGVSQSPSNKVTEKGKDVELRCDPISGHTALYWYRQSLGQGLEFLIYFQGNSAPDKSGLPSDRFSAERTGGSVSTLTIQRTQQEDSAVYLCASSYPGEMREQFFGPGTRLTVL.

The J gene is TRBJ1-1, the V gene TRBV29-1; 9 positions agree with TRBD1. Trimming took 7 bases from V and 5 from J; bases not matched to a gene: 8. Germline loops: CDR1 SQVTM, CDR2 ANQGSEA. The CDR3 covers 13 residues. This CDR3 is CSGLGTGLTEAFF. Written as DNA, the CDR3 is TGCAGCGGCCTGGGGACAGGGCTGACTGAAGCTTTCTTT. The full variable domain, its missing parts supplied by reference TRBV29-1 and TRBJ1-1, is SAVISQKPSRDICQRGTSLTIQCQVDSQVTMMFWYRQQPGQSLTLIATANQGSEATYESGFVIDKFPISRPNLTFSTLTVSNMSPEDSSIYLCSGLGTGLTEAFFGQGTRLTVV.

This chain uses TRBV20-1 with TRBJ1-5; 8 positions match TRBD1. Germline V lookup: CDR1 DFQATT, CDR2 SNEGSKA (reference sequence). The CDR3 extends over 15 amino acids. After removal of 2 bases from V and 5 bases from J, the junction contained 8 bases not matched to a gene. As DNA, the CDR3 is TGCAGTGCTAGATCCCTTGACAGGGGCGATCAGCCCCAGCATTTT. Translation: CSARSLDRGDQPQHF.

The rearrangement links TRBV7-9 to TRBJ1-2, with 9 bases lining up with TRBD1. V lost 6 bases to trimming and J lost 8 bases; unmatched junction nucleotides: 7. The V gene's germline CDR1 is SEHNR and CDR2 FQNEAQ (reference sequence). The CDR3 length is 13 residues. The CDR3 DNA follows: TGTGCCAGCAGTATCGGACAGGGGAGCGGCTACACCTTC. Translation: CASSIGQGSGYTF. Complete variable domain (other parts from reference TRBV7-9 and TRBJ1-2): DTGVSQNPRHKITKRGQNVTFRCDPISEHNRLYWYRQTLGQGPEFLTYFQNEAQLEKSRLLSDRFSAERPKGSFSTLEIQRTEQGDSAMYLCASSIGQGSGYTFGSGTRLTVV.

The CDR3, as DNA: TGTGCCAGCAGTTACGCTCCGGGGGGCAATGATAGAGAGACCCAGTACTTC. Translation gives CASSYAPGGNDRETQYF. The chain carries TRBV6-5 and TRBJ2-5, with a tentative D call TRBD2 (7 bases). Looked up from germline, CDR1 is MNHEY and CDR2 is SVGAGI. Trimming took 2 bases from V and 4 from J, leaving 20 bases between them. The CDR3 loop spans 17 amino acids.

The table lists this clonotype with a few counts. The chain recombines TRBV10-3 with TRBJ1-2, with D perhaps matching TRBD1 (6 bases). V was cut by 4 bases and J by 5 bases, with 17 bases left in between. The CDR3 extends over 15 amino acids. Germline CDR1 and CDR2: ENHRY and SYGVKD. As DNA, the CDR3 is TGTGCCATCAGTGCAAGACAGGCAGATCGGTATGGCTACACCTTC. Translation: CAISARQADRYGYTF.

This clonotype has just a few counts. The CDR3 protein is CASSLATGLDTQYF. As DNA, the CDR3 is TGTGCCAGCAGCTTAGCGACAGGGTTAGATACGCAGTATTTT. This sequence joins TRBV7-2 and TRBJ2-3; 7 nucleotides align to TRBD1. CDR3 length equals 14 residues. The junction had 2 bases not matched to a gene; V was cut back by 0 bases and J by 5 bases. Looked up from germline, CDR1 is SGHTA and CDR2 is FQGNSA.